This T cell receptor (beta chain) was retrieved from a study of OX40 agonist ivuxolimab in advanced cancers. General study points: Within 6 weeks, CD4+ and CD8+ blood T cells expanded clonally at 0.1 to 3.0 mg/kg.

To note about this clone: Its matching antigen is unknown.

Sequencing used immunoSEQ multiplex PCR; TCRdb keeps in-frame clones, though not all of them. The sample yields 28,000 or so clones, around four fifths seen once. The sequencing here drew on CD4+ or CD8+ T cells sorted from blood, taken in a trial of the OX40 agonist ivuxolimab. This sequence originates from an adult with an advanced solid tumor such as melanoma, head and neck, liver or kidney cancer.

CDR3 amino acids: CASSMGTGDYSGNQPQHF. The CDR3 DNA reads TGTGCCAGTAGTATGGGGACAGGAGATTATAGTGGCAATCAGCCCCAGCATTTT. This sequence joins TRBV19 and TRBJ1-5; 8 bases fit TRBD1. With 3 bases clipped from V and 2 bases from J, the junction kept 12 bases outside the gene matches. Germline CDR1 and CDR2: LNHDA and SQIVND (reference sequence). The CDR3 is 18 residues long.